Below, 18 T cell receptor beta chains from the same sample are listed, as sequenced in a study of Ad26.COV2.S vaccination and SARS-CoV-2 variants. Treatment given: over 15 received Ad26.COV2.S at low or high dose, single or two shots; 5 received placebo; per-sample allocation not given. The investigators took samples on day 63 after the first vaccine or placebo injection. TCRdb's copy holds only in-frame clones and misses some; the assay was immunoSEQ multiplex PCR. The sample lists over 400,000 clones, about 90% occurring once. Sequenced material: peripheral blood, taken in a trial of Ad26.COV2.S vaccine versus placebo. These receptors were taken from a person aged 18-65 years who received the Ad26.COV2.S COVID-19 vaccine or a placebo.

The CDR3 nucleotides are TGTGCCAGCAGTCCTACTAGCGGGAAGTCCTACGAGCAGTACTTC. Protein product: CASSPTSGKSYEQYF. This sequence joins TRBV27 and TRBJ2-7; 10 positions agree with TRBD2. The V gene end was trimmed by 5 bases and the J gene end by 1 base; junction bases not matched to a gene: 5. This CDR3 has 15 residues. From germline, CDR1 is MNHEY and CDR2 SMNVEV (reference sequence).

This clone was counted once. The genes are TRBV7-6 and TRBJ1-5; no reliable D call. The CDR3 length is 15 residues. V lost 0 bases, J lost 2 bases, and 8 bases lay in between. Germline V lookup: CDR1 SGHVS, CDR2 FNYEAQ. CDR3 sequence reads: CASSLAGSGNQPQHF. Here the CDR3 DNA reads TGTGCCAGCAGCTTAGCCGGGTCGGGCAATCAGCCCCAGCATTTT.

V gene TRBV6-4 combines with J gene TRBJ2-1, with 10 positions matching TRBD2. With 2 bases clipped from V and 7 bases from J, the junction kept 5 bases outside the gene matches. CDR1 and CDR2 (germline): MRHNA, SNTAGT. The CDR3 runs to 15 residues. CDR3 in amino acids: CASSDLAGEGNEQFF. CDR3 DNA sequence: TGTGCCAGCAGTGACCTAGCGGGAGAAGGTAATGAGCAGTTCTTC.

This chain's CDR3 is CASSLVPRDRDTEAFF. In DNA, the CDR3 is TGCGCCAGCAGCTTGGTGCCCCGGGACAGGGACACTGAAGCTTTCTTT. J is TRBJ1-1 and V is TRBV5-1; 9 bases match TRBD1. The CDR3 runs 16 residues. V lost 0 bases, J lost 3 bases, and 6 bases stayed unmatched. From germline, CDR1 is SGHRS and CDR2 YFSETQ.

CDR3 protein: CASSLVRGSEQYF. CDR3 sequence (DNA): TGTGCCAGCAGCTTAGTGAGGGGATCCGAGCAGTACTTC. The rearrangement uses TRBV11-2 and TRBJ2-7; D may match TRBD1 or TRBD2 (5 bases each). The CDR3 extends over 13 amino acids. The V and J ends lost 1 base and 6 bases respectively, with 10 bases between them. Germline CDR1 SGHAT, CDR2 FQNNGV.

J is TRBJ2-3 and V is TRBV7-6; tentatively, D is TRBD1 (6 bases). V gave up 3 bases and J gave up 2 bases, with 9 bases separating them. The CDR3 runs to 14 residues. In germline, CDR1 is SGHVS, CDR2 FNYEAQ. CDR3 DNA: TGTGCCAGCAGCTTCAGGGGCCTCACAGATACGCAGTATTTT. Protein sequence: CASSFRGLTDTQYF.

The sample holds one count of this clone. The J gene is TRBJ2-3, the V gene TRBV18; TRBD1 aligns across 10 bases. The J segment lost 0 bases and the V segment lost 2 bases, leaving 2 bases of the junction unmatched. CDR3 size: 16 residues. The germline V gene encodes CDR1 KGHSH and CDR2 LQKENI. The CDR3 nucleotides read TGTGCCAGCTCACCATGGACAGGGGGGAGCACAGATACGCAGTATTTT. It codes for CASSPWTGGSTDTQYF.

This chain joins TRBV5-1 and TRBJ2-2; D perhaps matches TRBD2 (6 bases). The CDR3 is made up of 11 amino acids. Trimming pared 5 bases from V and 7 bases from J, leaving 6 bases between. Germline V gives CDR1 SGHRS, CDR2 YFSETQ. CDR3 in DNA: TGCGCCAGCAGGGAGGGCGGGGAGCTGTTTTTT. This gives the protein CASREGGELFF.

The chain is built from TRBV5-4 and TRBJ1-3; D remains ambiguous. Germline V CDR1 and CDR2: SGHNT, YYREEE (reference sequence). There are 14 residues in the CDR3. The germline V and J ends were trimmed by 0 bases and 2 bases, with 6 bases remaining between them. DNA for the CDR3: TGTGCCAGCAGCTTGGGTAGGGCTGGAAACACCATATATTTT. Its protein product is CASSLGRAGNTIYF. Variable domain in full (rest from reference TRBV5-4 and TRBJ1-3): ETGVTQSPTHLIKTRGQQVTLRCSSQSGHNTVSWYQQALGQGPQFIFQYYREEENGRGNFPPRFSGLQFPNYSSELNVNALELDDSALYLCASSLGRAGNTIYFGEGSWLTVV.

This chain uses TRBV12-5 with TRBJ2-3; perhaps TRBD1 as D (6 bases). Germline assignment: CDR1 LGHNT and CDR2 FRNRAP. Trimming stripped 1 base from V and 1 base from J, with 9 bases between. This CDR3 has 15 amino acids. The CDR3 DNA reads TGTGCTAGTGGTTTGGGGGACACCCGCACAGATACGCAGTATTTT. It translates to CASGLGDTRTDTQYF. Variable domain in full (rest from reference TRBV12-5 and TRBJ2-3): DARVTQTPRHKVTEMGQEVTMRCQPILGHNTVFWYRQTMMQGLELLAYFRNRAPLDDSGMPKDRFSAEMPDATLATLKIQPSEPRDSAVYFCASGLGDTRTDTQYFGPGTRLTVL.

The chain employs TRBV24-1 and TRBJ2-7; no firm D call. The germline gives CDR1 KGHDR, CDR2 SFDVKD. V gave up 6 bases and J gave up 2 bases, with 13 bases separating them. The CDR3 consists of 14 residues. For the CDR3, the DNA is TGTGCCACCAGTCGTGGTGCGGAAACCTACGAGCAGTACTTC. Encoded protein: CATSRGAETYEQYF.

The CDR3 here is CASSTGTVSNEQFF. The CDR3 DNA reads as TGCGCCAGCAGCACCGGGACAGTCTCCAATGAGCAGTTCTTC. The chain combines TRBV5-1 with TRBJ2-1; 7 bases fit TRBD1. This CDR3 spans 14 amino acids. Losses at the gene ends were 4 bases for V and 6 bases for J; bases not matched to a gene: 7. Germline V gene sequence: CDR1 SGHRS, CDR2 YFSETQ.

The chain employs TRBV7-8 and TRBJ2-7; D uncertain. The V and J ends lost 1 base and 4 bases respectively, with 11 bases between them. CDR1 and CDR2 (germline): SGHVS, FQNEAQ. This CDR3 region has 14 residues. The CDR3 nucleotides are TGTGCCAGCAGCTTAGTCGGCGGAAAATACGAGCAGTACTTC. Translating it yields CASSLVGGKYEQYF.

This clone was detected once. The chain joins TRBV28 to TRBJ1-1, with D unresolved. Germline loops: CDR1 MDHEN, CDR2 SYDVKM. The V and J ends lost 3 bases and 1 base respectively, with 9 bases between them. The CDR3 contains 14 residues. CDR3 sequence: CASSLDGENTEAFF. For the CDR3, the DNA is TGTGCCAGCAGTTTGGACGGTGAGAACACTGAAGCTTTCTTT.

The chain uses TRBV24-1 and TRBJ2-1, with 14 bases identical to TRBD2. The germline CDR1 and CDR2 sequences are KGHDR and SFDVKD. Losses at the gene ends were 4 bases for V and 9 bases for J; bases not matched to a gene: 4. This CDR3 contains 15 residues. The CDR3 DNA is TGTGCCACCAGTGAGCCGGGACTAGCGGGAGTTGAGCAGTTCTTC. Its translation: CATSEPGLAGVEQFF.

Written as DNA, the CDR3 is TGTGCCAGCAGTAGACAGGGGGACCCCTACGAGCAGTACTTC. Encoded protein: CASSRQGDPYEQYF. The gene calls are TRBV2 and TRBJ2-7, with 9 positions matching TRBD1. Germline values: CDR1 SNHLY, CDR2 FYNNEI. The V gene end was trimmed by 5 bases and the J gene end by 2 bases; junction bases not matched to a gene: 4. This CDR3 is built from 14 residues.

The rearrangement links TRBV7-9 to TRBJ1-1, with D uncertain. Germline V gene data show CDR1 as SEHNR and CDR2 as FQNEAQ (reference sequence). The CDR3 is made up of 15 amino acids. V lost 1 base, J lost 0 bases, and 9 bases lay in between. The CDR3 region is CASSLGPLMNTEAFF. CDR3 coding DNA: TGTGCCAGCAGCTTAGGCCCCTTAATGAACACTGAAGCTTTCTTT.

This chain uses TRBV7-8 with TRBJ2-1; TRBD2 aligns across 13 bases. The CDR3 runs 18 residues. V dropped 5 bases and J dropped 0; count of bases not matched to a gene: 7. In germline, CDR1 is SGHVS, CDR2 FQNEAQ. CDR3: CASSRRLAGGHSYNEQFF. CDR3 nucleotide sequence: TGTGCCAGCAGCAGACGACTAGCGGGAGGCCACTCCTACAATGAGCAGTTCTTC.